These 20 T cell receptor beta chains originate from one sample sequenced in a study of Ad26.COV2.S vaccination and SARS-CoV-2 variants. This table comes from immunoSEQ multiplex PCR, and its TCRdb copy is limited to in-frame clones, with some not included. Of about 390,000 clones listed, around 85% were seen once; the top ten hold about 3.6%. Treatment noted: 15 to 20 received Ad26.COV2.S at low or high dose, single or two shots; roughly five received placebo; per-sample allocation not given. Vaccine and placebo recipients were sampled on day 63 after the first injection. This sample comprised peripheral blood, obtained in a trial of Ad26.COV2.S vaccine versus placebo. The receptors were sampled from a person between 18 and 59 years old who received the Ad26.COV2.S COVID-19 vaccine or a placebo.

The sample holds many counts of this clone. The rearrangement joins TRBV15 to TRBJ1-1; 11 bases map to TRBD1. The V gene end was trimmed by 3 bases and the J gene end by 4 bases; junction bases not matched to a gene: 7. This CDR3 is built from 16 residues. CDR1 is LNHNV, CDR2 YYDKDF, per germline (reference sequence). In DNA form, the CDR3 reads TGTGCCACCAGCAGCGGGACAGGGGGATTCGGCACTGAAGCTTTCTTT. As protein: CATSSGTGGFGTEAFF. Supplemented by reference TRBV15 and TRBJ1-1, the full variable domain reads DAMVIQNPRYQVTQFGKPVTLSCSQTLNHNVMYWYQQKSSQAPKLLFHYYDKDFNNEADTPDNFQSRRPNTSFCFLDIRSPGLGDTAMYLCATSSGTGGFGTEAFFGQGTRLTVV.

The V gene is TRBV19, the J gene TRBJ2-7; 8 bases align to TRBD1. CDR3 length: 14 amino acids. V trimming: 6 bases; J trimming: 6 bases; junction bases outside the gene matches: 10. CDR1 LNHDA and CDR2 SQIVND come from the germline V gene (reference sequence). The CDR3 loop is CASRPGQETGEQYF. CDR3 DNA sequence: TGTGCCAGTAGGCCGGGACAGGAGACTGGCGAGCAGTACTTC.

The chain recombines TRBV11-2 with TRBJ1-3; no firm D call. The V gene's germline CDR1 is SGHAT and CDR2 FQNNGV. Trimming took 0 bases from V and 9 from J, leaving 6 bases between them. The CDR3 runs 12 residues. This CDR3 is CASSLDPATIYF. CDR3 coding DNA: TGTGCCAGCAGCTTAGATCCTGCCACCATATATTTT.

This chain joins TRBV6-1 and TRBJ1-5; tentative D call: TRBD1 (5 bases). V lost 2 bases and J lost 2, with 19 bases in between. The CDR3 consists of 18 residues. CDR1 MNHNS and CDR2 SASEGT come from the germline V gene. The CDR3 spells CASSESGWGVGGNQPQHF. CDR3 coding DNA: TGTGCCAGCAGTGAATCGGGTTGGGGGGTCGGGGGCAATCAGCCCCAGCATTTT.

The chain joins TRBV27 to TRBJ1-4, with D possibly being TRBD1 (5 bases). This CDR3 has 15 residues. CDR1 and CDR2 from the germline V gene are MNHEY and SMNVEV (reference sequence). The ends were cut back, 4 bases at V and 8 bases at J, with 17 bases in the middle. The CDR3 region is CASSSTWGRSEKLFF. As DNA, the CDR3 is TGTGCCAGCAGTTCTACTTGGGGCAGAAGCGAAAAACTGTTTTTT.

The chain is built from TRBV9 and TRBJ2-2; D unresolved. Germline V gene lookup returns CDR1 SGDLS and CDR2 YYNGEE. The CDR3 totals 14 residues. Trimming took 6 bases from V and 4 from J, leaving 13 bases between them. Here the CDR3 reads CASMRQSSTGELFF. CDR3 nucleotide sequence: TGTGCCAGCATGAGGCAGAGTAGCACCGGGGAGCTGTTTTTT.

The chain couples TRBV2 to TRBJ2-5, with no clear D. CDR1 and CDR2 from the germline V gene are SNHLY and FYNNEI. The CDR3 covers 14 residues. The ends were cut back, 3 bases at V and 1 base at J, with 9 bases in the middle. The CDR3 spells CASSEWSLQETQYF. For the CDR3, the DNA is TGTGCCAGCAGTGAGTGGTCCCTCCAAGAGACCCAGTACTTC.

The V gene is TRBV3-1 (or the pseudogene TRBV3-2), the J gene TRBJ1-1; D remains unclear. Looked up from germline, CDR1 is LGHDT and CDR2 is YNNKEL (reference sequence). Trimming shortened V by 4 bases and J by 5 bases, and 14 bases separated the two germline ends. The CDR3 consists of 14 residues. The CDR3 nucleotides are TGTGCCAGCAGCCTAGGTTGGAGGGAGACTGAAGCTTTCTTT. Its translation is CASSLGWRETEAFF.

The V and J genes are TRBV7-8 and TRBJ2-5; 8 nucleotides match TRBD2. The CDR3 spans 17 residues. Germline V lookup: CDR1 SGHVS, CDR2 FQNEAQ. V shed 7 bases and J 0 bases; nucleotides not matched to a gene: 13. CDR3 bases: TGTGCCAGCAATTTGGGGACGGGGGGGGCACACCAAGAGACCCAGTACTTC. Protein sequence: CASNLGTGGAHQETQYF.

This chain links TRBV29-1 with TRBJ2-2, with TRBD1 matching over 8 bases. The CDR3 contains 14 residues. The germline V gene has CDR1 SQVTM and CDR2 ANQGSEA. Losses at the gene ends were 5 bases for V and 8 bases for J; bases not matched to a gene: 10. The CDR3 DNA is TGCAGCGTTCCCGGACAGGGAGGATCTGGGGAGCTGTTTTTT. Protein product: CSVPGQGGSGELFF.

This clone showed up just once. This rearrangement joins TRBV5-1 to TRBJ1-2; TRBD1 might be the D (5 bases). Trimming removed 0 bases at V and 7 bases at J, with 13 bases between. Germline-derived CDR1 and CDR2 are SGHRS and YFSETQ. CDR3 length: 14 amino acids. CDR3 residues: CASSLAGTLSGYTF. CDR3 coding DNA: TGCGCCAGCAGCTTGGCGGGGACTCTCTCTGGCTACACCTTC.

The chain is built from TRBV4-3 and TRBJ2-5, with TRBD2 identical over 10 bases. V was pared by 4 bases and J by 3 bases, with 17 bases of the junction left unmatched. The CDR3 has 19 residues. Per the germline V gene, CDR1 is LGHNA and CDR2 is YSLEER. The CDR3 DNA sequence: TGCGCCAGCAGCCTTACCAGACCAGGGCTTCTAGCGGGGGAAGAGACCCAGTACTTC. Its protein is CASSLTRPGLLAGEETQYF.

The chain joins TRBV29-1 to TRBJ1-1; D unclear. Germline-derived CDR1 and CDR2 are SQVTM and ANQGSEA. V was cut by 5 bases and J by 4 bases, with 14 bases left in between. This CDR3 comprises 13 residues. The CDR3 DNA reads TGCAGCGTTCCGGGCGAGGGAACCACTGAAGCTTTCTTT. Its protein is CSVPGEGTTEAFF.

The J gene is TRBJ1-5, the V gene TRBV4-1; no firm D call. V lost 0 bases to trimming and J lost 6 bases, with 6 bases between them. This CDR3 contains 13 residues. The germline V gene encodes CDR1 MGHRA and CDR2 YSYEKL. The chain's CDR3 is CASSQDWGQPQHF. The CDR3 DNA follows: TGCGCCAGCAGCCAAGATTGGGGTCAGCCCCAGCATTTT.

This clone was observed once. The CDR3 DNA reads TGCGCCAGCAGCCAAGATGCCGGGACTAGCGACTACAATGAGCAGTTCTTC. This codes for CASSQDAGTSDYNEQFF. The rearrangement joins TRBV4-1 to TRBJ2-1, with TRBD2 matching 10 bases. CDR3 length: 17 amino acids. Looked up from germline, CDR1 is MGHRA and CDR2 is YSYEKL. The ends lost 0 bases at V and 3 bases at J; junction bases unmatched: 5.

The chain links TRBV19 to TRBJ1-5, with 9 nucleotides matching TRBD1. This CDR3 is built from 15 residues. V trimming: 6 bases; J trimming: 7 bases; junction bases outside the gene matches: 10. The germline V gene has CDR1 LNHDA and CDR2 SQIVND (reference sequence). CDR3 DNA: TGTGCCAGTAGACCAGAACAGGGGGCCAGACAGCCCCAGCATTTT. Translating it yields CASRPEQGARQPQHF.

The chain has TRBV5-1 and TRBJ2-3; D is possibly TRBD2 (6 bases). The V and J ends lost 5 bases and 0 bases respectively, with 10 bases between them. The CDR3 length is 14 residues. Germline V gene data show CDR1 as SGHRS and CDR2 as YFSETQ. The CDR3 loop reads CASREGRSTDTQYF. Written as DNA, the CDR3 is TGCGCCAGCAGGGAGGGCCGAAGCACAGATACGCAGTATTTT.

The chain employs TRBV7-2 and TRBJ2-1; 7 nucleotides line up with TRBD2. CDR3 length: 14 amino acids. J was trimmed by 7 bases and V by 5 bases; bases with no gene match: 8. Germline V gives CDR1 SGHTA, CDR2 FQGNSA. The CDR3 bases are TGTGCCAGCAGCGCTCTCGGGACTAATAATGAGCAGTTCTTC. The encoded protein is CASSALGTNNEQFF. The whole variable domain, remainder taken from reference TRBV7-2 and TRBJ2-1, is GAGVSQSPSNKVTEKGKDVELRCDPISGHTALYWYRQSLGQGLEFLIYFQGNSAPDKSGLPSDRFSAERTGGSVSTLTIQRTQQEDSAVYLCASSALGTNNEQFFGPGTRLTVL.

The rearrangement links TRBV15 to TRBJ2-7; D may correspond to TRBD1 or TRBD2 (5 bases each). V lost 0 bases and J lost 6, with 9 bases in between. Per germline, CDR1 LNHNV and CDR2 YYDKDF (reference sequence). The CDR3 loop spans 13 amino acids. Written as DNA, the CDR3 is TGTGCCACCAGCAGAGATGAGAGGGGCGAGCAGTACTTC. Translating it yields CATSRDERGEQYF.

This clone was counted a single time. CDR3 amino acids: CASSWVTGELFF. Written as DNA, the CDR3 is TGTGCCAGTAGTTGGGTGACCGGGGAGCTGTTTTTT. The gene calls are TRBV19 and TRBJ2-2; the D is unclear. V lost 5 bases and J lost 5, with 6 bases in between. CDR3 length: 12 amino acids. In germline, CDR1 is LNHDA, CDR2 SQIVND (reference sequence). Based on the CDR3 plus reference TRBV19 and TRBJ2-2, the full variable domain is DGGITQSPKYLFRKEGQNVTLSCEQNLNHDAMYWYRQDPGQGLRLIYYSQIVNDFQKGDIAEGYSVSREKKESFPLTVTSAQKNPTAFYLCASSWVTGELFFGEGSRLTVL.